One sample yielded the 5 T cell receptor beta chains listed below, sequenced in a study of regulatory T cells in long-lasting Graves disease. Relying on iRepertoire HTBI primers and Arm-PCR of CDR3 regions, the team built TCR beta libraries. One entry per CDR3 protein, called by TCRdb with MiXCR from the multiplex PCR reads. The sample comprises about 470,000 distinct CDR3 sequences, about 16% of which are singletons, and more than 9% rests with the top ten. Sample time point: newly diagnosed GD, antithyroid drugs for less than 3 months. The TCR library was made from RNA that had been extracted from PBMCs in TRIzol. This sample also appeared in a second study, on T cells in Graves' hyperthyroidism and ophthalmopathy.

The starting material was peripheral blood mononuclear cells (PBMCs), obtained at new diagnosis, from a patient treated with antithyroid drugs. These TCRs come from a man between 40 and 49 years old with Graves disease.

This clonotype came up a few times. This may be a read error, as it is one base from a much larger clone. Here the CDR3 reads CASSPFLADNERFF. In nucleotides, the CDR3 is TGCGCCAGCAGCCCCTTTTTAGCCGACAATGAGCGGTTCTTC. V gene TRBV5-1 combines with J gene TRBJ2-1; no firm D call. The CDR3 runs to 14 residues. CDR1 is SGHRS, CDR2 YFSETQ, per germline.

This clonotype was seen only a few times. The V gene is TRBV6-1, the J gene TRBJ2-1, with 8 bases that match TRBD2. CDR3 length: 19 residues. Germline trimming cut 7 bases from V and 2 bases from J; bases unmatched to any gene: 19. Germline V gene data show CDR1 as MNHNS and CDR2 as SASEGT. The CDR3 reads CASIGGGGPMSGTYNEQFF. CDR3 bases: TGTGCCAGCATCGGGGGGGGAGGCCCGATGTCAGGGACCTACAATGAGCAGTTCTTC.

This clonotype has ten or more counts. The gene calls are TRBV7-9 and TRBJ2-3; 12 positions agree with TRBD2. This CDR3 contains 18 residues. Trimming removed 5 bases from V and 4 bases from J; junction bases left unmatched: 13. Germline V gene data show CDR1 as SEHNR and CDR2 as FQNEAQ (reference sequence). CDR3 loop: CASSGRLAGVVEADTQYF. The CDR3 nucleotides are TGTGCCAGCAGCGGCCGACTAGCGGGAGTTGTGGAAGCAGATACGCAGTATTTT.

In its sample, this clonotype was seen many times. The CDR3 nucleotides are TGTGCCAGCATATGGGGGATGGAAGAGACCCAGTACTTC. Its translation: CASIWGMEETQYF. The chain uses TRBV2 and TRBJ2-5; the D call may be TRBD1 or TRBD2 (5 bases each). This CDR3 has 13 residues. CDR1 SNHLY and CDR2 FYNNEI come from the germline V gene. Between the trimmed V and J ends, which lost 7 bases and 3 bases, there was a span of 12 bases.

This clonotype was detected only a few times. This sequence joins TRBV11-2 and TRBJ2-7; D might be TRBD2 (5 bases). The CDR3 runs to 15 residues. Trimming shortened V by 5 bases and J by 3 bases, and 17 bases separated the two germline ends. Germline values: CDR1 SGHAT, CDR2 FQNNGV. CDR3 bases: TGTGCCAGCAGCCGAATTGGGGAGCCTAACTACGAGCAGTACTTC. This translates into CASSRIGEPNYEQYF.